Below are 25 T cell receptor beta chains sequenced from a single sample in a study of T cell clones after liver transplantation. Sequencing of dividing CFSE-low cells from the MLR defined alloreactive TCRbeta sequences. These receptors' antigens are unknown. TCRdb's table, derived via immunoSEQ multiplex PCR, lists solely in-frame clones and lacks some. The table includes a few thousand clones, over 20% detected once. What was sequenced was CD4+ T cells from cultured PBMCs. These receptors were obtained from a human patient who received a liver transplant. T cells may partly derive from the graft donor.

The V call is TRBV13, the J call TRBJ2-6; D remains ambiguous. The CDR3 covers 18 residues. Germline V CDR1 and CDR2: PRHDT, FYEKMQ (reference sequence). V lost 6 bases and J lost 5, with 23 bases in between. The CDR3 loop is CASSSFKLSTSRANVLTF. CDR3 bases: TGTGCCAGCAGTTCGTTCAAGCTGAGTACAAGTCGGGCCAACGTCCTGACTTTC.

By frequency in the sample, this clone is medium-sized. The same CDR3 also results from other DNA sequences found in this sample. J is TRBJ2-1 and V is TRBV7-3; D is possibly TRBD1 (5 bases). The CDR3 totals 13 residues. Germline V CDR1 and CDR2: SGHTA, FQGTGA. With 5 bases removed from V and 6 bases from J, the gap between germline ends came to 11 bases. In nucleotides, the CDR3 is TGTGCCAGCAGCCCGGGCAGGGTCAATGAGCAGTTCTTC. Amino acid sequence: CASSPGRVNEQFF.

The V call is TRBV4-3, the J call TRBJ1-4; a possible D gene is TRBD1 (5 bases). V was cut by 4 bases and J by 5 bases, with 23 bases left in between. The germline CDR1 and CDR2 sequences are LGHNA and YSLEER. This CDR3 has 18 amino acids. This chain's CDR3 is CASSLHPPGPFPNEKLFF. The CDR3, as DNA: TGCGCCAGCAGCCTCCATCCCCCAGGGCCTTTTCCGAATGAAAAACTGTTTTTT.

The rearrangement links TRBV19 to TRBJ1-1; D is unclear. V lost 7 bases and J lost 5, with 11 bases in between. CDR1 and CDR2 from the germline V gene are LNHDA and SQIVND (reference sequence). This CDR3 has 12 residues. The CDR3 sequence: CASKASGTEAFF. In DNA, the CDR3 is TGTGCCAGTAAAGCCTCTGGGACTGAAGCTTTCTTT.

This clone counts as medium-sized. The chain employs TRBV5-1 and TRBJ1-4, with D possibly being TRBD1 (5 bases). Trimming shortened V by 0 bases and J by 6 bases, and 9 bases separated the two germline ends. Germline CDR1 is SGHRS and CDR2 is YFSETQ. This CDR3 is built from 14 residues. In DNA, the CDR3 is TGCGCCAGCAGCTTGGATGGGGGAGATGAAAAACTGTTTTTT. This gives the protein CASSLDGGDEKLFF.

This clone is judged large. The rearrangement joins TRBV6-5 to TRBJ2-7; D is possibly TRBD1 or TRBD2 (6 bases each). The V and J ends lost 6 bases and 2 bases respectively, with 17 bases between them. Germline CDR1 MNHEY, CDR2 SVGAGI. The length of the CDR3 is 15 residues. CDR3 in DNA: TGTGCCAGCAGCCCGACATGGGGGGCCGCCTACGAGCAGTACTTC. It specifies CASSPTWGAAYEQYF.

The J gene is TRBJ2-3, the V gene TRBV5-4, with a tentative D call TRBD2 (5 bases). Between the trimmed V and J ends, which lost 0 bases and 0 bases, there was a span of 17 bases. This CDR3 is 18 amino acids long. CDR1 SGHNT and CDR2 YYREEE come from the germline V gene (reference sequence). The CDR3 spells CASSLAGRVRASTDTQYF. CDR3 DNA: TGTGCCAGCAGCTTGGCGGGGAGAGTAAGGGCTAGCACAGATACGCAGTATTTT.

V and J are TRBV2 and TRBJ2-7; D remains ambiguous. The V and J ends lost 1 base and 2 bases respectively, with 18 bases between them. Looked up from germline, CDR1 is SNHLY and CDR2 is FYNNEI. The CDR3 extends over 17 amino acids. The CDR3 spells CASSEGIQWSPAYEQYF. DNA of the CDR3: TGTGCCAGCAGTGAAGGGATACAGTGGTCGCCGGCCTACGAGCAGTACTTC.

The chain uses TRBV6-6 and TRBJ2-7; 7 nucleotides match TRBD1. CDR3 length: 15 residues. V shed 6 bases and J 4 bases; nucleotides not matched to a gene: 12. Germline lookup yields CDR1 MNHNY and CDR2 SVGAGI (reference sequence). The CDR3 DNA reads TGTGCCAGCAGCCACCAGGGACAGCCCGGATACGAGCAGTACTTC. This translates into CASSHQGQPGYEQYF.

This clone was seen a handful of times. The V call is TRBV7-2, the J call TRBJ2-7; no definite D call. The CDR3 runs 14 residues. The V gene's germline CDR1 is SGHTA and CDR2 FQGNSA. V lost 4 bases, J lost 3 bases, and 13 bases lay in between. The CDR3 loop reads CASSYRGPVYEQYF. CDR3 bases: TGTGCCAGCAGCTACCGAGGCCCGGTCTACGAGCAGTACTTC.

This clone was recorded a few times. Since a much larger clone is just one base distant, this may be a read error. The chain employs TRBV9 and TRBJ1-6, with D unresolved. The V gene lost 4 bases and the J gene lost 2 bases, with 13 bases spanning the gap. The CDR3 spans 16 residues. The germline V gene has CDR1 SGDLS and CDR2 YYNGEE. The CDR3 is CASSPQCIAYNSPLHF. In nucleotides, the CDR3 is TGTGCCAGCAGCCCACAGTGTATAGCCTATAATTCACCCCTCCACTTT.

This sequence joins TRBV10-3 and TRBJ1-1, with D possibly matching TRBD1 (5 bases). Trimming shortened V by 9 bases and J by 4 bases, and 15 bases separated the two germline ends. This CDR3 contains 13 residues. Germline V gene lookup returns CDR1 ENHRY and CDR2 SYGVKD. CDR3 sequence reads: CAITGIGATEAFF. Here the CDR3 DNA reads TGTGCCATTACAGGAATTGGGGCCACTGAAGCTTTCTTT.

Of note for this clone: A read error likely explains this, since a far larger clone differs by one base. V and J are TRBV4-2 and TRBJ1-5, with D possibly TRBD1 on 5 matching bases. Germline CDR1 LGHNA, CDR2 YNFKEQ. Trimming shortened V by 1 base and J by 1 base, and 11 bases separated the two germline ends. This CDR3 contains 16 residues. CDR3 loop: CASSQGHRDSNQPQHF. Written as DNA, the CDR3 is TGTGCCAGCAGCCAAGGGCACCGGGACAGCAATCAGCCCCAGCATTTT.

This clone was recorded a few times. The identical CDR3 is also encoded by other nucleotide sequences in the sample. V usage is TRBV29-1 and J usage is TRBJ2-5; 8 positions agree with TRBD2. Unmatched junction bases numbered 8, after V lost 3 bases and J lost 5 bases. The length of the CDR3 is 14 residues. Per germline, CDR1 SQVTM and CDR2 ANQGSEA. CDR3 protein: CSVDGAGGGETQYF. Here the CDR3 DNA reads TGCAGCGTTGATGGAGCGGGCGGGGGGGAGACCCAGTACTTC.

This clone is labeled as medium-sized. The chain recombines TRBV7-2 with TRBJ1-1, with no clear D. The CDR3 is 14 amino acids. The V gene lost 7 bases and the J gene lost 1 base, with 13 bases spanning the gap. Germline-derived CDR1 and CDR2 are SGHTA and FQGNSA. The CDR3 DNA follows: TGTGCCAGCACCCAAGGGCGGGCGAACACTGAAGCTTTCTTT. Protein: CASTQGRANTEAFF.

This chain joins TRBV5-4 and TRBJ2-1; maybe TRBD2 (6 bases). Deletions cut 2 bases from V and 15 bases from J, with 18 bases between. The CDR3 extends over 13 amino acids. Germline assignment: CDR1 SGHNT and CDR2 YYREEE (reference sequence). CDR3 residues: CASSFGDRDSSFF. CDR3 in DNA: TGTGCCAGCAGCTTCGGGGACCGGGACTCTTCGTTCTTC.

Only a few counts were recorded for this clone. The rearrangement joins TRBV5-4 to TRBJ1-1; no reliable D call. The V gene lost 4 bases and the J gene lost 4 bases, with 14 bases spanning the gap. The CDR3 runs to 14 residues. CDR1 and CDR2 (germline): SGHNT, YYREEE (reference sequence). The CDR3 is CASSNLPGFTEAFF. In DNA form, the CDR3 reads TGTGCCAGCAGCAACCTCCCGGGATTCACTGAAGCTTTCTTT.

This clone showed up just a few times. CDR3: CASRRGMVEKLFF. The CDR3 nucleotides read TGTGCCAGCAGAAGGGGCATGGTGGAAAAACTGTTTTTT. The chain joins TRBV6-1 to TRBJ1-4; possible D gene TRBD1, 5 bases. The germline V gene has CDR1 MNHNS and CDR2 SASEGT. The CDR3 consists of 13 residues. V lost 6 bases and J lost 8, with 13 bases in between.

V and J are TRBV11-3 and TRBJ2-3; 9 nucleotides line up with TRBD2. The ends lost 4 bases at V and 1 base at J; junction bases unmatched: 9. The germline V gene has CDR1 SGHNT and CDR2 YENEEA. The CDR3 totals 17 residues. The CDR3 bases are TGTGCCAGCAGCTCATTACAGCGGGGGGCTCGCACAGATACGCAGTATTTT. It yields the protein CASSSLQRGARTDTQYF.

This clone is large. V and J are TRBV9 and TRBJ2-2, with 9 bases matching TRBD1. V lost 4 bases to trimming and J lost 8 bases; unmatched junction nucleotides: 9. CDR3 length: 15 residues. Germline lookup yields CDR1 SGDLS and CDR2 YYNGEE. The CDR3 DNA reads as TGTGCCAGCAGCCCCCAACCGACAGGGGGTGGGGAGCTGTTTTTT. Translating it yields CASSPQPTGGGELFF.

By share of the sample, this clone is medium-sized. This chain joins TRBV18 and TRBJ2-3; TRBD2 aligns across 8 bases. Germline CDR1 reads KGHSH; CDR2 reads LQKENI. Unmatched junction bases numbered 4, after V lost 3 bases and J lost 5 bases. The length of the CDR3 is 14 residues. For the CDR3, the DNA is TGTGCCAGCTCACCCGGGACTAGTGGAGATACGCAGTATTTT. Amino acid sequence: CASSPGTSGDTQYF. Full variable domain (outside the CDR3, taken from reference TRBV18 and TRBJ2-3): NAGVMQNPRHLVRRRGQEARLRCSPMKGHSHVYWYRQLPEEGLKFMVYLQKENIIDESGMPKERFSAEFPKEGPSILRIQQVVRGDSAAYFCASSPGTSGDTQYFGPGTRLTVL.

This chain links TRBV7-7 with TRBJ1-1; TRBD1 might be the D (5 bases). The CDR3 length is 14 residues. Germline V gives CDR1 SSHAT, CDR2 FNYEAQ (reference sequence). The V end was cut by 8 bases, the J end by 1 base, with 14 bases between. The CDR3 loop is CASGRVRANTEAFF. Written as DNA, the CDR3 is TGTGCCAGCGGTCGTGTCAGGGCGAACACTGAAGCTTTCTTT.

This clone was observed a few times. A much bigger clone sits one base away, suggesting this may be a read error. V gene TRBV28 combines with J gene TRBJ1-1, with a possible D match to TRBD1 (5 bases). The CDR3 covers 13 residues. CDR1 is MDHEN and CDR2 is SYDVKM in the germline V gene. The CDR3 sequence: CATSWGGNTEAFF. The CDR3 DNA follows: TGTGCCACCAGTTGGGGGGGGAACACTGAAGCTTTCTTT. The full variable domain, its missing parts supplied by reference TRBV28 and TRBJ1-1, is DVKVTQSSRYLVKRTGEKVFLECVQDMDHENMFWYRQDPGLGLRLIYFSYDVKMKEKGDIPEGYSVSREKKERFSLILESASTNQTSMYLCATSWGGNTEAFFGQGTRLTVV.

In its sample, this clone ranks as medium-sized. The chain recombines TRBV7-2 with TRBJ1-4, with 7 positions matching TRBD1. After removal of 5 bases from V and 5 bases from J, the junction contained 5 bases not matched to a gene. The V gene's germline CDR1 is SGHTA and CDR2 FQGNSA. There are 14 residues in the CDR3. CDR3 sequence reads: CASSPGQRNEKLFF. For the CDR3, the DNA is TGTGCCAGCAGCCCGGGACAGAGAAATGAAAAACTGTTTTTT.

This chain links TRBV6-6 with TRBJ2-3; no firm D call. Trimming took off 0 bases at V and 0 bases at J, with 4 bases between the two ends. Looked up from germline, CDR1 is MNHNY and CDR2 is SVGAGI (reference sequence). The CDR3 sequence is 14 residues long. CDR3 loop: CASSYSRSTDTQYF. For the CDR3, the DNA is TGTGCCAGCAGTTACTCGCGGAGCACAGATACGCAGTATTTT.